This T cell receptor beta chain was recorded in a study of OX40 agonist ivuxolimab in advanced cancers. Turning to the study itself: Patients were dosed with the agonistic anti-OX40 (CD134) antibody ivuxolimab.

Study-wide results and caveats: Averaged across samples, CD8+ T cells carried more expanded clones than CD4+ did. Dose levels from 0.1 to 3.0 mg/kg saw CD4+ and CD8+ blood T cells expand clonally by week 6.

In regard to this clone: Its target is unknown.

Individuals having autoimmune disease history or systemic immunosuppression were not enrolled. Generated by immunoSEQ multiplex PCR, the TCRdb table keeps only in-frame clones and is missing some. In the table there are around 66,000 clones, around 91% of which are singletons. The CDR3 consists of 14 residues. Trimming removed 6 bases from V and 0 bases from J, with 8 bases in between. Germline CDR1 reads MNHEY; CDR2 reads SVGAGI. This specimen consisted of CD4+ or CD8+ T cells sorted from blood, obtained in a trial of the OX40 agonist ivuxolimab. The V call is TRBV6-5, the J call TRBJ2-2; D not certain. The clonotype originates from an adult with an advanced solid tumor such as melanoma, head and neck, liver or kidney cancer. The CDR3 is CASRRDPNTGELFF. CDR3 DNA sequence: TGTGCCAGCAGACGAGACCCGAACACCGGGGAGCTGTTTTTT.